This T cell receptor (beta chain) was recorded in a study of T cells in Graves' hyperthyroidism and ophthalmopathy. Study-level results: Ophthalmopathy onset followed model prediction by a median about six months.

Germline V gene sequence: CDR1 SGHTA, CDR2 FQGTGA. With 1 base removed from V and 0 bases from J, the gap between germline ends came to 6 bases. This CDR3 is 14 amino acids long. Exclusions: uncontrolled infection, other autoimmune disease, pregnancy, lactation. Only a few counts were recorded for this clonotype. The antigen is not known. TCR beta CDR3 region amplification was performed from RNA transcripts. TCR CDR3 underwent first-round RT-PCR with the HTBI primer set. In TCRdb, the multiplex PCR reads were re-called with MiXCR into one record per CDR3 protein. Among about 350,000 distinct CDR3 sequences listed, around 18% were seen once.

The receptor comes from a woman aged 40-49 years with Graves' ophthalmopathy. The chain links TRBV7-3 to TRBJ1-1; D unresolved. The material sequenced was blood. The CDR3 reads CASSLIGVNTEAFF. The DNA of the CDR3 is TGTGCCAGCAGCTTAATAGGCGTGAACACTGAAGCTTTCTTT.